This TCR beta chain came from a study of cytomegalovirus exposure and HLA in healthy donors. In the PCR, 60 Vbeta and 13 Jbeta primers were used. Study processing details: About 80 million unique TCR beta chains, about 10 million of them shared, were counted by a later analysis. Here immunoSEQ multiplex PCR was the method, and the copy in TCRdb shows in-frame clones only, minus some. The D gene and trimming were derived from the DNA, and the V and J assignments and clone size from that table. The sample lists about 150,000 clones; roughly 79% were seen once. Trimming stripped 5 bases from V and 2 bases from J, with 10 bases between. Germline assignment: CDR1 LNHDA and CDR2 SQIVND (reference sequence). The length of the CDR3 is 14 residues.

The sample was PBMCs. The chain recombines TRBV19 with TRBJ2-1; a possible D gene is TRBD1 (6 bases). This TCR was sampled from a middle-aged woman in good health and CMV-seronegative. CDR3 region: CASSPTGTYNEQFF. CDR3 DNA: TGTGCCAGTAGTCCCACAGGGACCTACAATGAGCAGTTCTTC.